These 10 T cell receptor beta chains were all obtained from the same sample, sequenced in a study of T cells expressing NK-cell markers. Reprocessing the 5' RACE reads, TCRdb reports a single entry for every CDR3 protein and omits DNA. The sample features 550,000 to 600,000 distinct CDR3 sequences, with approximately 3.6% in its top ten. The sequenced sample was blood T cells: a sorted CD56 or NKG2C T cell subset, CD4+ or CD8+ T cells, or bulk PBMC T cells (not recorded which). The receptors shown here come from a man aged 18 to 30 in good health.

V usage is TRBV27 and J usage is TRBJ2-3; the TCRdb call, TRBD1, lacks DNA for checking. CDR3 size: 15 residues. Looked up from germline, CDR1 is MNHEY and CDR2 is SMNVEV (reference sequence). The CDR3 reads CASSWITGGTDTQYF.

The V call is TRBV4-3, the J call TRBJ2-6. The V gene's germline CDR1 is LGHNA and CDR2 YSLEER. The CDR3 sequence is 20 residues long. The CDR3 sequence: CASSQDHWGPGTAGANVLTF.

The chain is built from TRBV20-1 and TRBJ2-1; TCRdb calls TRBD1, which cannot be checked without DNA. The CDR3 runs to 15 residues. Looked up from germline, CDR1 is DFQATT and CDR2 is SNEGSKA (reference sequence). The CDR3 spells CSAPLGSRGDNEQFF.

V and J are TRBV5-1 and TRBJ2-7; TCRdb proposes TRBD1, but this gene call is untestable without DNA. The CDR3 is made up of 19 amino acids. Germline CDR1 and CDR2: SGHRS and YFSETQ. This CDR3 reads CASRRTGTGGRSGPIEQYF.

This CDR3 is CASSQGSMLGLGGNEQFF. This chain uses TRBV4-1 with TRBJ2-1; TCRdb reports TRBD2, a call that lacks DNA to check it against. This CDR3 is built from 18 residues. Germline V gene data show CDR1 as MGHRA and CDR2 as YSYEKL.

The genes are TRBV4-2 and TRBJ2-7; TCRdb gives TRBD2 as the D gene, but with no DNA this cannot be confirmed. Per germline, CDR1 LGHNA and CDR2 YNFKEQ. The CDR3 is made up of 13 amino acids. CDR3 region: CASAAGGGYEQYF.

The CDR3 sequence is CASSVDRLNTQYF. The gene calls are TRBV9 and TRBJ2-3. CDR3 size: 13 residues. The germline CDR1 and CDR2 sequences are SGDLS and YYNGEE.

The gene calls are TRBV4-3 and TRBJ1-1; TCRdb gives TRBD1 as the D gene, but with no DNA this cannot be confirmed. CDR3 length: 14 amino acids. The germline gives CDR1 LGHNA, CDR2 YSLEER. This CDR3 reads CASSQDTGGTEAFF.

V gene TRBV6-5 combines with J gene TRBJ1-5; TCRdb gives TRBD1 as the D gene, but with no DNA this cannot be confirmed. The CDR3 is 14 residues long. CDR1 and CDR2 from the germline V gene are MNHEY and SVGAGI. The CDR3 loop is CASTGQGGAQPQHF.

The CDR3 sequence is CAGGNSGSSTDTQYF. The chain is built from TRBV12-3 or TRBV12-4 and TRBJ2-3; no DNA is available, so the TRBD2 call from TCRdb remains unchecked. The CDR3 is 15 residues long.